These T cell receptor beta chains were read from a single sample in a study of T cells in localized non-small cell lung cancer. Libraries were prepared by immunoSEQ multiplex PCR; TCRdb keeps only in-frame clonotypes and omits some of them. The sample carries roughly 20,000 clones, about 87% recorded once. The sample consisted of peripheral blood, taken before any cancer treatment. These receptors were collected from a male donor aged 60 or older with stage I squamous cell lung carcinoma. CDR3s include the opening cysteine and the closing phenylalanine or tryptophan. The order of the fields is V gene, D gene, clone size, J gene, CDR3 DNA, CDR3 protein. The D gene is left open where the match is weak. Some rows mark clone size as missing; the rest say once, few, many or name a class of expanded clone.

TRBV9	NA	NA	TRBJ1-1	TGTGCCAGCAGCGTAGGGCGCTGGGGTTTCACTGAAGCTTTCTTT	CASSVGRWGFTEAFF
TRBV11-3	NA	NA	TRBJ1-1	TGTGCCAGCAGCTTGGGCGGCCGAAAACTAGAAGCTTTCTTT	CASSLGGRKLEAFF
TRBV5-1	NA	NA	TRBJ1-3	TGCGCCAGCAGCTCCGACACCAACTCTGGAAACACCATATATTTT	CASSSDTNSGNTIYF
TRBV7-3	NA	NA	TRBJ1-1	TGTGCCAGCAGCTTAACTCACTCGGGCAGGGTACGTCCGAACACTGAAGCTTTCTTT	CASSLTHSGRVRPNTEAFF
TRBV27	NA	NA	TRBJ1-1	TGTGCCAGCAGTTTAAGGGCCCCAGGGACTGAAGCTTTCTTT	CASSLRAPGTEAFF
TRBV27	NA	NA	TRBJ1-5	TGTGCCAGCAGTTTAATCAGTCCCGGGTTGGGCAATCAGCCCCAGCATTTT	CASSLISPGLGNQPQHF
TRBV10-1	TRBD1	NA	TRBJ2-2	TGCGCCAGCAGTGACTCCGGGACAGGGGGCCCCGGGGAGCTGTTTTTT	CASSDSGTGGPGELFF
TRBV9	NA	NA	TRBJ2-1	TGTGCCAGCAGCATCCAGGGTTTAGGGTCCTACAATGAGCAGTTCTTC	CASSIQGLGSYNEQFF
TRBV5-1	NA	NA	TRBJ1-2	TGCGCCAGCAGCTCCTTGCCCGGAGAACTTGGTGGCTACACCTTC	CASSSLPGELGGYTF
TRBV6-5	TRBD1	NA	TRBJ2-4	TGTGCCAGCAGTTATGCGGTCGGACAGGGCACGAACATTCAGTACTTC	CASSYAVGQGTNIQYF
TRBV7-8	NA	NA	TRBJ1-2	TGTGCCAGCAGCCGATGGGAATCCGGCTATGGCTACACCTTC	CASSRWESGYGYTF
TRBV7-2	NA	NA	TRBJ1-6	TGTGCCAGCAGGAGAGGGGGTTGGGGTTCACCCCTCCACTTT	CASRRGGWGSPLHF
TRBV6-6	TRBD2	NA	TRBJ2-7	TGTGCCAGCGTACCGGGGGGTTCCTACGAGCAGTACTTC	CASVPGGSYEQYF
TRBV30	NA	NA	TRBJ1-1	TGTGCCTGGAGGGAACAGGGAAACACTGAAGCTTTCTTT	CAWREQGNTEAFF
TRBV19	NA	NA	TRBJ1-1	TGTGCCAGTAGTAGTGGACTCAGCGGCTTCTTCAACACTGAAGCTTTCTTT	CASSSGLSGFFNTEAFF
TRBV28	NA	NA	TRBJ1-5	TGTGCCAGCAGTTTAGGGCTCAGGGGTCAGCCCCAGCATTTT	CASSLGLRGQPQHF
TRBV2	NA	NA	TRBJ2-1	TGTGCCAGCATGATCGACAGGACCGTCTACAATGAGCAGTTCTTC	CASMIDRTVYNEQFF
TRBV4-1	NA	NA	TRBJ2-7	TGCGCCAGCAGCCCCCGGGACGGATCCTACGAGCAGTACTTC	CASSPRDGSYEQYF
TRBV5-4	TRBD1	once	TRBJ1-1	TGTGCCAGCAGCGGACAGGGGGAGGTCACTGAAGCTTTCTTT	CASSGQGEVTEAFF
TRBV7-3	TRBD1	few	TRBJ1-6	TGTGCCAGCAGCCAGGACGGACAGGTTAATTCACCCCTCCACTTT	CASSQDGQVNSPLHF
TRBV5-1	TRBD1	NA	TRBJ1-3	TGCGCCAGCAGCTCCGTTACAGGGGGCGGGAACACCATATATTTT	CASSSVTGGGNTIYF
TRBV11-2	TRBD1	NA	TRBJ1-1	TGTGCCAGCAGCCCCGGACAGGGTTTTACGGGAACTGAAGCTTTCTTT	CASSPGQGFTGTEAFF
TRBV10-3	NA	once	TRBJ1-1	TGTGCCACCGGCACGAACAGGGTGGCTGAAGCTTTCTTT	CATGTNRVAEAFF
TRBV6-1	NA	once	TRBJ1-3	TGTGCCAGCACGCGCTCTGGAAACACCATATATTTT	CASTRSGNTIYF
TRBV19	TRBD1	NA	TRBJ1-1	TGTGCCAGTAGTACAAGACAGGGGCGGAACACTGAAGCTTTCTTT	CASSTRQGRNTEAFF
TRBV7-9	NA	NA	TRBJ1-2	TGTGCCAGCAACTCCGGTACAGGTGGACCGAAGATGTATGGCTACACCTTC	CASNSGTGGPKMYGYTF
TRBV7-2	NA	NA	TRBJ2-2	TGTGCCAGCAGCTTGGGCACCGAAGGGGAGCTGTTTTTT	CASSLGTEGELFF
TRBV9	NA	few	TRBJ1-2	TGTGCCAGCAGCGGTGAGTCGGGGAACTATGGCTACACCTTC	CASSGESGNYGYTF
TRBV18	NA	NA	TRBJ2-5	TGTGCCAGCTCACCGGAACTAGGGTACCAAGAGACCCAGTACTTC	CASSPELGYQETQYF
TRBV5-1	TRBD1	NA	TRBJ1-5	TGCGCCAGCAGCGAACAGGGGAGCAATCAGCCCCAGCATTTT	CASSEQGSNQPQHF
TRBV5-6	NA	NA	TRBJ1-1	TGTGCCAGCAGCTTGTTTGGGGGGAACACTGAAGCTTTCTTT	CASSLFGGNTEAFF
TRBV6-5	NA	NA	TRBJ2-7	TGTGCCAGCAGTTACTCGGGAGGGGGCCCAACCTACGAGCAGTACTTC	CASSYSGGGPTYEQYF
TRBV5-1	NA	NA	TRBJ2-4	TGCGCCAGCAGCTTGGAGCAGACCAAAAACATTCAGTACTTC	CASSLEQTKNIQYF
TRBV7-9	NA	NA	TRBJ1-1	TGTGCCAGGGATTGGGGGAACACTGAAGCTTTCTTT	CARDWGNTEAFF
TRBV9	NA	NA	TRBJ2-7	TGTGCCAGCAGCGTAGGCCCTTCGGTAGGGGGAGGCTACGAGCAGTACTTC	CASSVGPSVGGGYEQYF
TRBV6-1	NA	NA	TRBJ2-5	TGTGCCGGCACTCGGACGGGGGAGACCCAGTACTTC	CAGTRTGETQYF
TRBV7-3	TRBD1	NA	TRBJ2-7	TGTGCCAGCAGCTTCAGACAGGGAGCCGAGCAGTACTTC	CASSFRQGAEQYF
TRBV4-1	TRBD2	NA	TRBJ2-5	TGCGCCAGCAGCCCCTCCGTAATCGGGGGGGCGGGAGAGACCCAGTACTTC	CASSPSVIGGAGETQYF
TRBV4-1	TRBD1	NA	TRBJ1-2	TGCGCCAGCAGCAAACACCCGGGACAGGGGAACTATGGCTACACCTTC	CASSKHPGQGNYGYTF
TRBV19	NA	NA	TRBJ1-2	TGTGCCAGTAGTCTACGGGACTCCGTTCGCCTCTATGGCTACACCTTC	CASSLRDSVRLYGYTF
TRBV6-1	NA	NA	TRBJ1-2	TGTGCCAGCAGTGAACGGGGTTTAGGGTATGGCTACACCTTC	CASSERGLGYGYTF
TRBV28	NA	NA	TRBJ1-5	TGTGCCATTTACAGTGGAGGTCTTGCCCAGCATTTT	CAIYSGGLAQHF
TRBV5-6	NA	NA	TRBJ1-2	TGTGCCAGCAGCTGGGGGCAGAATGGCTACACCTTC	CASSWGQNGYTF
TRBV30	NA	NA	TRBJ1-2	TGTGCCTGGAGTCCAGGGAGGGACTATGGCTACACCTTC	CAWSPGRDYGYTF
TRBV5-1	NA	NA	TRBJ1-1	TGCGCCAGCAGCATGCAACTAGGACAGTTGAACACTGAAGCTTTCTTT	CASSMQLGQLNTEAFF
TRBV11-2	TRBD1	NA	TRBJ1-1	TGTGCCAGCAGCTTTCAGGGGGGTGACACTGAAGCTTTCTTT	CASSFQGGDTEAFF